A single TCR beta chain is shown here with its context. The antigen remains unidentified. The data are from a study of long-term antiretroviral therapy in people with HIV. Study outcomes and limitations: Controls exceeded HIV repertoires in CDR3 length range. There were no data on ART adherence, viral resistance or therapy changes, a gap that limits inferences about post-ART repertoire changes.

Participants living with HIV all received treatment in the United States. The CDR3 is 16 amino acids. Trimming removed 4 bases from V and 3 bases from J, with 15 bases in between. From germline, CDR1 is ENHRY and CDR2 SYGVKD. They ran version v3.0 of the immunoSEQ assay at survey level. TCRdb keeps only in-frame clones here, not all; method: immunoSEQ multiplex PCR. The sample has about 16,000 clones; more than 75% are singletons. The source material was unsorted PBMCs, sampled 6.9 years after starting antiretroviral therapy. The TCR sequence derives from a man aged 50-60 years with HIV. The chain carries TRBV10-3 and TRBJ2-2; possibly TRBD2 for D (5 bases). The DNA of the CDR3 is TGTGCCATCAGTGGCTTAGCGAGTGGGTACACCGGGGAGCTGTTTTTT. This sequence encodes CAISGLASGYTGELFF.